These 13 T cell receptor beta chains were all obtained from the same sample, sequenced in a study of T cell responses to AZD1222 COVID-19 vaccine (dated by TCRdb to 2020 to 2023). The library was prepared using the immunoSEQ multiplex PCR assay. TCRdb limited this immuneACCESS table to in-frame rearrangements with V and J called. A share of clones is missing; checked studies link under half to unresolved V genes, and the rest is unexplained. The sample includes 80,000 or so clones, with 70% to 90% observed a single time. About 1.6% of the sample is taken by the ten largest. According to the study, the label for this sample's time point signals: baseline before first vaccination. Here the sequenced sample was peripheral blood, taken on day 0 of AZD1222 vaccination. All receptors derive from an adult in good health.

This clone was observed a few times. The chain links TRBV7-9 to TRBJ1-2; D is uncertain. CDR3 length equals 13 residues. CDR1 SEHNR and CDR2 FQNEAQ come from the germline V gene (reference sequence). V was clipped by 5 bases and J by 2 bases, with 9 bases between them. In DNA, the CDR3 is TGTGCCAGCAGCGCCCCCCGCAACTATGGCTACACCTTC. Translating gives CASSAPRNYGYTF. The variable domain in full, completed from reference TRBV7-9 and TRBJ1-2, reads DTGVSQNPRHKITKRGQNVTFRCDPISEHNRLYWYRQTLGQGPEFLTYFQNEAQLEKSRLLSDRFSAERPKGSFSTLEIQRTEQGDSAMYLCASSAPRNYGYTFGSGTRLTVV.

The chain has TRBV11-2 and TRBJ2-6; D uncertain. Germline V lookup: CDR1 SGHAT, CDR2 FQNNGV. The V gene lost 3 bases and the J gene lost 0 bases, with 6 bases spanning the gap. The CDR3 totals 15 residues. Here the CDR3 reads CASSLSISGANVLTF. The CDR3 nucleotides are TGTGCCAGCAGCTTGAGCATCTCTGGGGCCAACGTCCTGACTTTC.

This chain uses TRBV10-3 with TRBJ2-4, with D possibly being TRBD1 (5 bases). The germline gives CDR1 ENHRY, CDR2 SYGVKD. This CDR3 contains 15 residues. Trimming pared 6 bases from V and 3 bases from J, leaving 15 bases between. The CDR3 nucleotides are TGTGCCATCAGCCATCCCACGCAGGGCAAAAACATTCAGTACTTC. Protein: CAISHPTQGKNIQYF.

The chain employs TRBV12-3 or TRBV12-4 and TRBJ2-5, with D perhaps TRBD1 (6 bases). The CDR3 has 13 amino acids. V lost 6 bases to trimming and J lost 8 bases, with 16 bases between them. The CDR3 sequence: CASRQGQENTQYF. For the CDR3, the DNA is TGTGCCAGCAGACAGGGTCAAGAGAATACCCAGTACTTC.

J is TRBJ1-3 and V is TRBV3-1 (or the pseudogene TRBV3-2); a possible D gene is TRBD1 (5 bases). Germline V lookup: CDR1 LGHDT, CDR2 YNNKEL (reference sequence). V lost 5 bases and J lost 4, with 12 bases in between. CDR3 size: 14 residues. Written as DNA, the CDR3 is TGTGCCAGCAGCGGGTTAACAGGAGGAAACACCATATATTTT. This encodes CASSGLTGGNTIYF.

V gene TRBV7-8 combines with J gene TRBJ2-7; 7 bases fit TRBD2. Germline lookup yields CDR1 SGHVS and CDR2 FQNEAQ. This CDR3 comprises 19 residues. Trimming at V came to 1 base and at J to 0 bases, leaving 15 bases not matched to a gene. This chain's CDR3 is CASSLDGLAVLGSSYEQYF. The CDR3 DNA is TGTGCCAGCAGCTTAGATGGGCTAGCGGTCCTGGGGAGCTCCTACGAGCAGTACTTC. The complete variable domain, with remaining parts taken from reference TRBV7-8 and TRBJ2-7, reads GAGVSQSPRYKVAKRGQDVALRCDPISGHVSLFWYQQALGQGPEFLTYFQNEAQLDKSGLPSDRFFAERPEGSVSTLKIQRTQQEDSAVYLCASSLDGLAVLGSSYEQYFGPGTRLTVT.

Worth noting for this clone: The sample carries other DNA sequences with the same CDR3. The chain has TRBV20-1 and TRBJ2-7; D not certain. V was trimmed by 1 base and J by 5 bases, leaving 6 bases between them. The CDR3 runs 11 residues. CDR1 is DFQATT, CDR2 SNEGSKA, per germline (reference sequence). The CDR3 protein is CSARVVDEQYF. As DNA, the CDR3 is TGCAGTGCTAGAGTCGTCGACGAGCAGTACTTC.

The chain carries TRBV7-3 and TRBJ2-3, with D tentatively TRBD1 (5 bases). Trimming shortened V by 0 bases and J by 1 base, and 14 bases separated the two germline ends. CDR1 and CDR2 (germline): SGHTA, FQGTGA. The CDR3 is 17 amino acids. CDR3 residues: CASSLTGRAGGTDTQYF. In DNA form, the CDR3 reads TGTGCCAGCAGCTTAACGGGCAGGGCAGGCGGCACAGATACGCAGTATTTT.

CDR3 protein: CASSSETGGSGNTIYF. The CDR3 bases are TGTGCCAGCAGCTCTGAGACCGGGGGCTCTGGAAACACCATATATTTT. V gene TRBV7-6 combines with J gene TRBJ1-3; a possible D gene is TRBD1 (5 bases). Looked up from germline, CDR1 is SGHVS and CDR2 is FNYEAQ. This CDR3 has 16 residues. Trimming took off 4 bases at V and 0 bases at J, with 13 bases between the two ends.

This clone is a singleton in its sample. This chain joins TRBV11-2 and TRBJ1-1, with D perhaps TRBD1 (6 bases). Germline CDR1 reads SGHAT; CDR2 reads FQNNGV. Trimming shortened V by 8 bases and J by 0 bases, and 13 bases separated the two germline ends. This CDR3 has 14 amino acids. The CDR3 nucleotides read TGTGCCAGCTCACGGGGGGGCTTGAACACTGAAGCTTTCTTT. Its translation is CASSRGGLNTEAFF. Drawing the rest from reference TRBV11-2 and TRBJ1-1, the complete variable domain is EAGVAQSPRYKIIEKRQSVAFWCNPISGHATLYWYQQILGQGPKLLIQFQNNGVVDDSQLPKDRFSAERLKGVDSTLKIQPAKLEDSAVYLCASSRGGLNTEAFFGQGTRLTVV.

This sequence joins TRBV5-1 and TRBJ2-1; D remains ambiguous. The germline V gene has CDR1 SGHRS and CDR2 YFSETQ. The CDR3 runs to 12 residues. The V end lost 4 bases, the J end lost 7 bases, and 9 bases lay between the germline ends. CDR3 amino acids: CASSRALNEQFF. CDR3 nucleotide sequence: TGCGCCAGCAGCCGGGCCCTGAATGAGCAGTTCTTC.

V usage is TRBV29-1 and J usage is TRBJ1-2; no definite D call. This CDR3 has 13 amino acids. Per the germline V gene, CDR1 is SQVTM and CDR2 is ANQGSEA. The germline V and J ends were trimmed by 1 base and 3 bases, with 9 bases remaining between them. The CDR3, as DNA: TGCAGCGTTGAAGTCGGCACGGACTATGGCTACACCTTC. Encoded protein: CSVEVGTDYGYTF.

The chain has TRBV6-6 and TRBJ2-5; D possibly uses TRBD1 or TRBD2 (5 bases each). Germline loops: CDR1 MNHNY, CDR2 SVGAGI (reference sequence). The V gene lost 5 bases and the J gene lost 2 bases, with 18 bases spanning the gap. This CDR3 region has 16 residues. In DNA form, the CDR3 reads TGTGCCAGCAGTGCCTCCTTAGGGACGGTACAAGAGACCCAGTACTTC. Translating it yields CASSASLGTVQETQYF.